This T cell receptor beta chain was recorded in a study of PD-1 blockade in classical Hodgkin lymphoma. TCRdb's table, derived via immunoSEQ multiplex PCR, lists solely in-frame clones and lacks some. The table includes 90,000 to 140,000 clones, roughly 89% detected once. The CDR3 consists of 13 residues. Germline V gene lookup returns CDR1 SGHNT and CDR2 YYREEE (reference sequence). The V gene lost 4 bases and the J gene lost 2 bases, with 10 bases spanning the gap. Time point meaning: cycle 4 day 1 (C4D1), after 6 weeks of nivolumab. All the patients suffered relapse after autologous stem cell transplantation, and brentuximab vedotin exposure differed.

The sequences come from peripheral blood mononuclear cells (PBMCs), collected before the fourth cycle of nivolumab. This clonotype was obtained from a human donor with classical Hodgkin lymphoma. The chain links TRBV5-4 to TRBJ2-7; no definite D call. The CDR3 nucleotides are TGTGCCAGCAGCCCCATGCCTGCCTACGAGCAGTACTTC. Translation: CASSPMPAYEQYF.